One T cell receptor (beta chain) is described in this entry. Germline values: CDR1 MGHDK, CDR2 SYGVNS. The CDR3 loop spans 16 amino acids. The ends lost 1 base at V and 10 bases at J; junction bases unmatched: 12. Healthy bone marrow donors made up the donor group. The data are from a study of cytomegalovirus exposure and HLA in healthy donors. Whole-study context: Inside one of the first data releases sat roughly 80 million unique TCRs taken from HLA-typed donors.

13 Jbeta primers and 60 Vbeta primers were used for the PCR. Sequenced by immunoSEQ multiplex PCR; TCRdb stores in-frame clones only, minus some. The sample carries around 120,000 clones, roughly three fifths recorded once. The sample consisted of PBMCs. The chain joins TRBV25-1 to TRBJ2-1, with TRBD2 matching over 8 bases. The sequence was collected from a man between 35 and 55 years old in good health and CMV-seropositive. Written as DNA, the CDR3 is TGTGCCAGCAGTGAATTCCATATTTCGGGGGGGCAAGAGCAGTTCTTC. The encoded protein is CASSEFHISGGQEQFF. Full variable domain (remainder filled in from reference TRBV25-1 and TRBJ2-1): EADIYQTPRYLVIGTGKKITLECSQTMGHDKMYWYQQDPGMELHLIHYSYGVNSTEKGDLSSESTVSRIRTEHFPLTLESARPSHTSQYLCASSEFHISGGQEQFFGPGTRLTVL.